These T cell receptor beta chains were read from a single sample in a study of Graves' ophthalmopathy and Graves' hyperthyroidism. Each CDR3 protein gets one entry after TCRdb re-called the multiplex PCR reads with MiXCR. This table has 350,000 to 450,000 distinct CDR3 sequences, around 16% appearing once. What was sequenced was peripheral blood. The receptor source for this set is a woman between 18 and 29 years old with Graves' ophthalmopathy. CDR3s include the opening cysteine and the closing phenylalanine or tryptophan. A D gene is named only where the DNA matches it firmly.

d_call v_call cdr3_aa
TRBD1 TRBV6-1 CASRMGTGDYEQYF
TRBD1 TRBV19 CASSLSDRGHGYTF
- TRBV7-2 CASSTDLNYEQYF
TRBD2 TRBV6-2/TRBV6-3 CASSRSGGLAKNIQYF
TRBD1 TRBV6-2/TRBV6-3 CASTDPGQGVAFF
- TRBV4-1 CASSQVHRVTEAFF
TRBD1 TRBV20-1 CSARVSRDRGRWDGNQPQHF
- TRBV28 CASSFPLGLNTEAFF
- TRBV20-1 CSARDPGTEASEAFF
- TRBV5-1 CASSLGTQQETQYF
- TRBV7-3 CASSLKQGTGELFF
- TRBV6-1 CASSGGGVGTEAFF
- TRBV19 CASSIMKNQPQHF
- TRBV12-3/TRBV12-4 CASSLGGTVYEQYF
- TRBV12-3/TRBV12-4 CASSLALVVAAQETQYF
TRBD1 TRBV7-8 CASSRLNRGLNSPLHF
- TRBV6-2/TRBV6-3 CASTRPRGAYEQYF
- TRBV2 CASNDVSNQPQHF
- TRBV6-1 CASSRRDLGTSYEQYF
- TRBV5-1 CASRYGLNQPQHF
- TRBV20-1 CSARGDYEQYF
TRBD1 TRBV5-1 CASSLRDRGIVGYTF
TRBD2 TRBV6-2/TRBV6-3 CASSYSAGGSGETQYF
- TRBV5-1 CASSSPEGRGNTEAFF
- TRBV7-2 CASSPSGGQGMGYTF
TRBD1 TRBV6-1 CASSVLATGVNQPQHF
TRBD2 TRBV28 CASSLILAGGEQYF
- TRBV5-1 CASSFAPPGRNMNTEAFF
- TRBV2 CASTLDGLMNTEAFF
- TRBV12-3/TRBV12-4 CASTSIRVGNTIYF
TRBD1 TRBV20-1 CSARRATGSRETQYF
TRBD2 TRBV11-1 CASSGGASGLYEQYF